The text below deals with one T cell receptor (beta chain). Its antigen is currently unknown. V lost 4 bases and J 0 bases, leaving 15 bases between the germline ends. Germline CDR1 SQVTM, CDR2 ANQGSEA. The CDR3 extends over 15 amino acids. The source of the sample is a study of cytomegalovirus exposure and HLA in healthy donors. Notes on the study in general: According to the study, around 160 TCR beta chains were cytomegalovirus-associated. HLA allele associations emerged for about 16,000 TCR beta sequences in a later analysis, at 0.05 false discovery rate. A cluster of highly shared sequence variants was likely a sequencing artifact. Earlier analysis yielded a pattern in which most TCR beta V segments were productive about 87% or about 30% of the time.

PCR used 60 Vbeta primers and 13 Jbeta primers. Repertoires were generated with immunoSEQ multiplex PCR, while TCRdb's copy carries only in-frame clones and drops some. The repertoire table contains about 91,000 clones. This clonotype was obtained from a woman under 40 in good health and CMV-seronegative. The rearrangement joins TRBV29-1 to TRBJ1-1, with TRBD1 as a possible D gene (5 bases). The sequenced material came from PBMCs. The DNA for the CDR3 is TGCAGCGTTGGGACGGGGGGGACCATGAACACTGAAGCTTTCTTT. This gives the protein CSVGTGGTMNTEAFF.